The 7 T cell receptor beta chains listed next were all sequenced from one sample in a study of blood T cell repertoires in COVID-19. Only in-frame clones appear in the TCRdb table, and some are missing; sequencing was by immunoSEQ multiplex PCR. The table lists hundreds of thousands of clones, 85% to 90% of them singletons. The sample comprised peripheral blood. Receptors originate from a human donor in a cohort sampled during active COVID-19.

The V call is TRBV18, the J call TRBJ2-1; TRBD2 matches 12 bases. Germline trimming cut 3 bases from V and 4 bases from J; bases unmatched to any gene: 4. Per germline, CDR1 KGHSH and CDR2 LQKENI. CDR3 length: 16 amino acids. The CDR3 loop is CASSPNGLAGYNEQFF. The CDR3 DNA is TGTGCCAGCTCACCTAACGGACTAGCGGGATACAATGAGCAGTTCTTC.

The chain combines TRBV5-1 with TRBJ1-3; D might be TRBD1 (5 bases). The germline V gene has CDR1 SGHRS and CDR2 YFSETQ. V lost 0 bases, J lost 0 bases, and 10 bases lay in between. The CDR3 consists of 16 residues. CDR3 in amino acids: CASSLEGLSSGNTIYF. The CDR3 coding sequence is TGCGCCAGCAGCTTGGAGGGGTTAAGCTCTGGAAACACCATATATTTT.

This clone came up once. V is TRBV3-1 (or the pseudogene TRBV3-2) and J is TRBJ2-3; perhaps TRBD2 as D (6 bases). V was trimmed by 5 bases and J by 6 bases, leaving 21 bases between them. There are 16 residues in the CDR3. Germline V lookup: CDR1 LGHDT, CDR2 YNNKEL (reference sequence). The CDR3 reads CASSVRVEGRGDTQYF. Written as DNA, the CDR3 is TGTGCCAGCAGCGTACGGGTGGAGGGAAGAGGCGATACGCAGTATTTT.

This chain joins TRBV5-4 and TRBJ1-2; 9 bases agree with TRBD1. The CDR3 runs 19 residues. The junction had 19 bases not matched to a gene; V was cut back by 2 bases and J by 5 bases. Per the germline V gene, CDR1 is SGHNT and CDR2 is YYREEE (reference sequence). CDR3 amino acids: CASSFEFRDREVFGYGYTF. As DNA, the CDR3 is TGTGCCAGCAGCTTTGAATTCCGGGACAGGGAGGTGTTTGGGTATGGCTACACCTTC.

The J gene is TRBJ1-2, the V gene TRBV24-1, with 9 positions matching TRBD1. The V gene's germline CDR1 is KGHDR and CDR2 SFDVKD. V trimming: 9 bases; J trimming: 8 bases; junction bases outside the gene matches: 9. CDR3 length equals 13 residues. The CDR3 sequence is CATAQTGGGGYTF. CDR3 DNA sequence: TGTGCCACCGCTCAAACAGGGGGCGGAGGCTACACCTTC.

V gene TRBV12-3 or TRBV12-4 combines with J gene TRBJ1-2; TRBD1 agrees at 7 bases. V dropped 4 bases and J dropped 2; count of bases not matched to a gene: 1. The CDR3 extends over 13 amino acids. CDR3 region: CASSSDRNYGYTF. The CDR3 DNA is TGTGCCAGCAGTTCGGACAGGAACTATGGCTACACCTTC.

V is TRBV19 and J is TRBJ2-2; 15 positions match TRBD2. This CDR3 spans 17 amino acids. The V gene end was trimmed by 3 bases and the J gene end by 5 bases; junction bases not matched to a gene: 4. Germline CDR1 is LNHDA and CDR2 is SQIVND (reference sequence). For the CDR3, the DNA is TGTGCCAGTAGTATGGGACTAGCGGGAGGTCGGACCGGGGAGCTGTTTTTT. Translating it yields CASSMGLAGGRTGELFF.